Listed below are T cell receptor beta chains from one sample, sequenced in a study of blood T cell repertoires in COVID-19. Clones were read by immunoSEQ multiplex PCR, and TCRdb kept only the in-frame ones, dropping some. Here the sample spans approximately 140,000 clones, 88% being singletons. Specimen: peripheral blood. These receptors were collected from a human donor in a cohort sampled during active COVID-19. Each CDR3 is given with its conserved first and last residue. Fields, in order: D gene, V gene, clone size, J gene, CDR3 protein, CDR3 DNA. The D gene is left open where the match is weak. Only part of the rows carry a size: once, few, many, or a class if the clone is expanded.

>.|TRBV4-1|.|TRBJ2-1
CASSQLSGHTAHEQFF
TGCGCCAGCAGCCAACTATCAGGGCATACGGCTCATGAGCAGTTCTTC
>TRBD2|TRBV30|.|TRBJ2-5
CAWGGSQETQYF
TGTGCCTGGGGCGGGAGTCAAGAGACCCAGTACTTC
>.|TRBV10-3|.|TRBJ2-3
CAISDLSAQYF
TGTGCCATCAGTGATCTGTCGGCGCAGTATTTT
>.|TRBV24-1|.|TRBJ2-3
CAAGRGTDTQYF
TGTGCCGCGGGAAGAGGCACAGATACGCAGTATTTT
>.|TRBV24-1|.|TRBJ2-2
CATSDFGGAGKAGELFF
TGTGCCACCAGTGATTTTGGGGGGGCAGGGAAGGCCGGGGAGCTGTTTTTT
>TRBD2|TRBV9|.|TRBJ2-2
CASSVVQGGAGELFF
TGTGCCAGCAGCGTCGTCCAGGGAGGGGCCGGGGAGCTGTTTTTT
>TRBD1|TRBV19|.|TRBJ1-1
CASSMGQGAIEAFF
TGTGCCAGTAGTATGGGGCAGGGGGCGATTGAAGCTTTCTTT
>.|TRBV7-9|few|TRBJ1-5
CASSHVGDQPQHF
TGTGCCAGCAGCCACGTAGGAGATCAGCCCCAGCATTTT
>.|TRBV29-1|.|TRBJ2-7
CSVRGTYEQYF
TGCAGCGTCAGGGGAACCTACGAGCAGTACTTC
>TRBD2|TRBV5-1|.|TRBJ2-5
CASSQGLAQGGETQYF
TGCGCCAGCAGCCAAGGACTAGCCCAAGGGGGAGAGACCCAGTACTTC